The 10 T cell receptor beta chains below were found in one sample sequenced in a study of blood T cell repertoires in COVID-19. Here immunoSEQ multiplex PCR was the method, and the copy in TCRdb shows in-frame clones only, minus some. The sample yields 300,000 to 400,000 clones, 85% seen once. Sequenced: PBMCs or T cells enriched from blood (not recorded which). The receptors originated from a woman aged 25 to 39 who had been exposed to COVID-19.

This chain connects TRBV28 to TRBJ1-1; D possibly corresponds to TRBD1 (5 bases). With 5 bases removed from V and 1 base from J, the gap between germline ends came to 11 bases. The CDR3 loop spans 14 amino acids. Germline V gene sequence: CDR1 MDHEN, CDR2 SYDVKM. The CDR3 DNA reads as TGTGCCAGCAGTCCTATCACAGGGAACACTGAAGCTTTCTTT. This gives the protein CASSPITGNTEAFF.

The rearrangement uses TRBV7-2 and TRBJ1-2; a possible D gene is TRBD1 (6 bases). The CDR3 runs 13 residues. Looked up from germline, CDR1 is SGHTA and CDR2 is FQGNSA. The V gene lost 7 bases and the J gene lost 7 bases, with 16 bases spanning the gap. The CDR3 protein is CASTIGGASGYTF. CDR3 DNA: TGTGCCAGCACCATTGGGGGGGCGAGTGGCTACACCTTC.

The V and J genes are TRBV19 and TRBJ1-6; no clear D. The ends were cut back, 5 bases at V and 8 bases at J, with 10 bases in the middle. CDR1 LNHDA and CDR2 SQIVND come from the germline V gene (reference sequence). The CDR3 is made up of 13 amino acids. DNA of the CDR3: TGTGCCAGTAGTCAGAGAGAGGATTCACCCCTCCACTTT. Residues: CASSQREDSPLHF. The whole variable domain, filled in from reference TRBV19 and TRBJ1-6, reads DGGITQSPKYLFRKEGQNVTLSCEQNLNHDAMYWYRQDPGQGLRLIYYSQIVNDFQKGDIAEGYSVSREKKESFPLTVTSAQKNPTAFYLCASSQREDSPLHFGNGTRLTVT.

The CDR3 here is CASSVGGLAGELGSYEQYF. The CDR3 region has the DNA TGTGCCAGCAGCGTAGGGGGGCTAGCGGGAGAATTGGGGTCCTACGAGCAGTACTTC. This rearrangement joins TRBV9 to TRBJ2-7, with TRBD2 identical over 10 bases. Germline V gene sequence: CDR1 SGDLS, CDR2 YYNGEE. The CDR3 extends over 19 amino acids. The trim removed 0 bases at V and 1 base at J, leaving 13 bases unmatched.

This clone has a handful of counts. This chain joins TRBV5-1 and TRBJ1-2, with D tentatively TRBD1 (6 bases). Germline V lookup: CDR1 SGHRS, CDR2 YFSETQ. CDR3 length equals 12 residues. Trimming took off 3 bases at V and 5 bases at J, with 8 bases between the two ends. The CDR3 bases are TGCGCCAGCAGCTCGGACAGATATGGCTACACCTTC. Encoded protein: CASSSDRYGYTF.

The V and J genes are TRBV6-5 and TRBJ1-1, with 8 bases aligning to TRBD1. Germline V gene sequence: CDR1 MNHEY, CDR2 SVGAGI. With 7 bases clipped from V and 4 bases from J, the junction kept 11 bases outside the gene matches. The CDR3 is 15 amino acids. As DNA, the CDR3 is TGTGCCAGCATGAGGGAGTGGACAGGGTTCACTGAAGCTTTCTTT. It translates to CASMREWTGFTEAFF.

The chain combines TRBV30 with TRBJ2-1, with 9 bases that match TRBD1. V trimming: 8 bases; J trimming: 6 bases; junction bases outside the gene matches: 5. This CDR3 contains 12 residues. CDR1 and CDR2 from the germline V gene are GTSNPN and SVGIG (reference sequence). The CDR3 region has the DNA TGTGCCGAACGACAGGGGGGCAATGAGCAGTTCTTC. This codes for CAERQGGNEQFF.

V usage is TRBV24-1 and J usage is TRBJ2-7; 7 bases line up with TRBD2. Germline V CDR1 and CDR2: KGHDR, SFDVKD. The V gene end was trimmed by 2 bases and the J gene end by 3 bases; junction bases not matched to a gene: 0. The CDR3 length is 13 residues. For the CDR3, the DNA is TGTGCCACCAGTGATTGGGGGGGCTACGAGCAGTACTTC. Protein sequence: CATSDWGGYEQYF.

This rearrangement joins TRBV28 to TRBJ2-1; perhaps TRBD2 as D (6 bases). Trimming cost V 8 bases and J 7 bases, with 18 bases left between them. The CDR3 has 14 amino acids. Germline V gene sequence: CDR1 MDHEN, CDR2 SYDVKM. The CDR3 spells CASLTSGVQNEQFF. The DNA of the CDR3 is TGTGCCAGCTTAACCTCGGGAGTGCAGAATGAGCAGTTCTTC.

The gene calls are TRBV18 and TRBJ1-2; 9 positions match TRBD1. V shed 2 bases, J shed 8 bases, and the junction held 3 bases outside the gene matches. This CDR3 has 13 amino acids. CDR1 is KGHSH, CDR2 LQKENI, per germline. The CDR3 region has the DNA TGTGCCAGCTCACCAGGGACAGGGAGCGGCTACACCTTC. Residues: CASSPGTGSGYTF.